The rows below give T cell receptor beta chains drawn from one sample of a study of regulatory T cells in long-lasting Graves disease. Via MiXCR, TCRdb re-called the multiplex PCR reads, giving one row per CDR3 protein. The sample consists of around 420,000 distinct CDR3 sequences, about 16% of them appearing once. The material sequenced was peripheral blood mononuclear cells (PBMCs), taken at new diagnosis, from a patient treated with antithyroid drugs. These receptors were taken from a female donor with Graves disease. Each CDR3 is given with its conserved first and last residue. Fields, in order: D gene, clone size, V gene, J gene, CDR3 DNA, CDR3 protein. A D gene is named only where the DNA matches it firmly. A clone size is listed for some rows: how often the clone was seen (once, few, many), or a class if it is expanded.

NA	many	TRBV20-1	TRBJ1-5	TGCAGTACCGACAGCCAGCCCCAGCATTTT	CSTDSQPQHF
TRBD1	few	TRBV5-1	TRBJ2-5	TGCGCCAGCAGCCTACGGACAGGGGGCCTTGAGACCCAGTACTTC	CASSLRTGGLETQYF
TRBD1	many	TRBV7-2	TRBJ1-5	TGTGCCAGCAGCTCGGGACAGGGAGATCAGCCCCAGCATTTT	CASSSGQGDQPQHF
TRBD2	many	TRBV7-2	TRBJ2-3	TGTGCCAGCAGCCTAGTTAGCGGGAGATTGAGCACAGATACGCAGTATTTT	CASSLVSGRLSTDTQYF
NA	many	TRBV6-2/TRBV6-3	TRBJ1-2	TGTGCCAGCAGTTCCCCAGGTCCTTATGGCTACACCTTC	CASSSPGPYGYTF
NA	many	TRBV29-1	TRBJ2-5	TGCAGCGTTGAAGATCGGAAGGGTGGAGCTCTTGAGACCCAGTACTTC	CSVEDRKGGALETQYF
NA	NA	TRBV19	TRBJ2-7	TGTGCCAGTGCCATGGACGACTCTCTCGGGTCCTACGAGCAGTACTTC	CASAMDDSLGSYEQYF
NA	many	TRBV7-6	TRBJ2-7	TGTGCCAGCAGCTTAGGAGCAGGAGACTCCTACGAGCAGTACTTC	CASSLGAGDSYEQYF
NA	many	TRBV7-9	TRBJ1-4	TGTGCCAGCAGCTCGGCCGGGGAGGGAACTAATGAAAAACTGTTTTTT	CASSSAGEGTNEKLFF
NA	many	TRBV7-9	TRBJ2-1	TGTGCCAGCAGCTTAGTGTTCCGGGGGCCCCTCAATGAGCAGTTCTTC	CASSLVFRGPLNEQFF
NA	many	TRBV24-1	TRBJ2-5	TGTGCCACCAGTGATAACTATTACCAAGAGACCCAGTACTTC	CATSDNYYQETQYF
NA	many	TRBV2	TRBJ2-2	TGTGCCAGCAGTGAAGCGCGAGGCTTCTCTACCGGGGAGCTGTTTTTT	CASSEARGFSTGELFF
NA	few	TRBV7-9	TRBJ2-3	TGTGCCAGCAGCTTAGACTATGCGGAGTATTTT	CASSLDYAEYF
NA	NA	TRBV6-5	TRBJ2-7	TGTGCCAGCAGTTACCGAACAGGAAGGGTCTACGAGCAGTACTTC	CASSYRTGRVYEQYF
NA	few	TRBV9	TRBJ1-2	TGTGCCAGCAGCGTAGCAGGGTCCGGCTATGGCTACACCTTC	CASSVAGSGYGYTF
NA	many	TRBV2	TRBJ2-1	TGTGCCAGCAGTGGGGAGGATCCCTACAATGAGCAGTTCTTC	CASSGEDPYNEQFF
NA	many	TRBV12-3/TRBV12-4	TRBJ2-3	TGTGCCAGCAGTTTTGTTGGAGTTGTGGCAGATACGCAGTATTTT	CASSFVGVVADTQYF
NA	NA	TRBV7-9	TRBJ2-1	TGTGCCAGCAGCCCCAGGATAGTCTCCTACAATGAGCAGTTCTTC	CASSPRIVSYNEQFF
NA	many	TRBV30	TRBJ1-1	TGTGCCTGGAGTGTACAGAGGGGCACTGAAGCTTTCTTT	CAWSVQRGTEAFF
NA	NA	TRBV5-1	TRBJ1-6	TGCGCCAGCAGCTTGGACGGGGGGAGCTCCTATAATTCACCCCTCCACTTT	CASSLDGGSSYNSPLHF
NA	many	TRBV14	TRBJ1-1	TGTGCCAGCAGCTATCGCAGTTGGGGGAACACTGAAGCTTTCTTT	CASSYRSWGNTEAFF
TRBD2	many	TRBV2	TRBJ2-3	TGTGCCAGTAACTCTCGGACTAGCGGGTTCACAGATACGCAGTATTTT	CASNSRTSGFTDTQYF
NA	once	TRBV11-1	TRBJ1-1	TGTGCCAGCAGAACCTTAACCGGACAAGAAGCTTTCTTT	CASRTLTGQEAFF
NA	NA	TRBV7-9	TRBJ2-3	TGTGCCAGCAGACCGGACAGAGATACGCAGTATTTT	CASRPDRDTQYF
NA	NA	TRBV28	TRBJ2-2	TGTGCCAGCAGGGCCCCGGGCACCGGGGAGCTGTTTTTT	CASRAPGTGELFF
NA	many	TRBV18	TRBJ1-1	TGTGCCAGCTCACCACCGCGAAGGTGGGCTGAAGCTTTCTTT	CASSPPRRWAEAFF
TRBD1	NA	TRBV11-3	TRBJ2-7	TGTGCCAGCAGCGTCGGACAGGGGGCCATATACGAGCAGTACTTC	CASSVGQGAIYEQYF
TRBD2	few	TRBV28	TRBJ2-1	TGTGCCAGCAGTGGTGGACTAGCGGGAGGTTACCAATCCTACAATGAGCAGTTCTTC	CASSGGLAGGYQSYNEQFF
NA	few	TRBV12-3/TRBV12-4	TRBJ2-2	TGTGCCAGCAGTCTGACGGACGGGGAGCTGTTTTTT	CASSLTDGELFF
NA	many	TRBV18	TRBJ1-2	TGTGCCAGCAGTCTCCAGGGCTATGGCTACACCTTC	CASSLQGYGYTF
NA	many	TRBV5-1	TRBJ2-3	TGCGCCAGCAGCTTGGAATGGCCTTTTAGCACAGATACGCAGTATTTT	CASSLEWPFSTDTQYF
TRBD2	few	TRBV29-1	TRBJ2-2	TGCAGCGTGCCCCGGACTAGCAACCCGGGGACCGGGGAGCTGTTTTTT	CSVPRTSNPGTGELFF
NA	many	TRBV5-1	TRBJ1-2	TGCGCCAGCAGCTTGGGTCCGTCTCCTAACTATGGCTACACCTTC	CASSLGPSPNYGYTF
NA	many	TRBV4-1	TRBJ1-1	TGCGCCAGCAGACGACCCGGGACGGTGAACACTGAAGCTTTCTTT	CASRRPGTVNTEAFF
NA	few	TRBV4-2	TRBJ1-1	TGTGCCAGCAGCCAAGAGTCCCTGGCGGGGACTGAAGCTTTCTTT	CASSQESLAGTEAFF
TRBD1	NA	TRBV20-1	TRBJ1-2	TGCAGTGTGGGACAGGGGGCGCAGGTTATTGGCTACACCTTC	CSVGQGAQVIGYTF
NA	many	TRBV12-3/TRBV12-4	TRBJ1-1	TGTGCCAGCAGTTTAGCGTGGACAGTGAACACTGAAGCTTTCTTT	CASSLAWTVNTEAFF
NA	few	TRBV28	TRBJ2-4	TGTGCCAGCAGTTCGGGGAGGAGGACCAAAAACATTCAGTACTTC	CASSSGRRTKNIQYF
TRBD1	NA	TRBV28	TRBJ1-6	TGTGCCAGCAGTGCCGGGACAGGGTTGGAATCACCCCTCCACTTT	CASSAGTGLESPLHF
NA	NA	TRBV2	TRBJ1-3	TGTGCCAGCAGTGAACCCCGACGCTCTGGAAACACCATATATTTT	CASSEPRRSGNTIYF
NA	many	TRBV2	TRBJ1-2	TGTGCCAGCCCGACCGGGCCGGATGGCTACACCTTC	CASPTGPDGYTF
NA	many	TRBV13	TRBJ2-1	TGTGCCAGCAGCTTAATCCAGGAGACATACAATGAGCAGTTCTTC	CASSLIQETYNEQFF
NA	many	TRBV19	TRBJ1-5	TGTGCCAGTAGTATGGGGACAACTAGCAATCAGCCCCAGCATTTT	CASSMGTTSNQPQHF
NA	many	TRBV10-3	TRBJ2-2	TGTGCCATCAGTGAAGATAGGAATACCGGGGAGCTGTTTTTT	CAISEDRNTGELFF
NA	many	TRBV3-1	TRBJ1-3	TGTGCCAGCAGCCAAGAAGGGTTTTCTGGAAACACCATATATTTT	CASSQEGFSGNTIYF
TRBD2	many	TRBV7-9	TRBJ2-2	TGTGCCAGCAGCTTGCGGGGGTTACAGAACACCGGGGAGCTGTTTTTT	CASSLRGLQNTGELFF
NA	many	TRBV29-1	TRBJ2-5	TGCAGCGCCGAGGGGGGAGACCGCCAAGAGACCCAGTACTTC	CSAEGGDRQETQYF
NA	many	TRBV6-5	TRBJ1-6	TGTGCCAGCAGTTACGAAGGGTACGATAATTCACCCCTCCACTTT	CASSYEGYDNSPLHF